This T cell receptor beta chain was identified in a study of CD8 T cells in ankylosing spondylitis. Notes on the study in general: Earlier literature documents some of the motif variants in reactive arthritis synovial fluid and blood. Matched synovial fluid from ankylosing spondylitis patients was reported to be enriched for disease-linked clones. Ankylosing spondylitis blood seemed to carry a telltale TCR beta motif made of about 8 highly homologous variants.

At least ten counts were recorded for this clonotype. What it binds is not known. TCRdb reanalysed the 5' RACE reads using MiXCR and keeps one entry per CDR3 protein. The table records 250,000 or so distinct CDR3 sequences, about 10% of them present only once. The length of the CDR3 is 16 residues. The ends were cut back, 0 bases at V and 2 bases at J, with 13 bases in the middle. Germline lookup yields CDR1 LNHNV and CDR2 YYDKDF (reference sequence). The receptor was isolated from a male donor with ankylosing spondylitis or in good health (not recorded which). J is TRBJ2-5 and V is TRBV15; no clear D gene. Sample: blood, either unsorted or a sorted T cell fraction (not recorded which). DNA of the CDR3: TGTGCCACCAGCAGAGATCTGGCTATCCTGCAAGAGACCCAGTACTTC. This gives the protein CATSRDLAILQETQYF.